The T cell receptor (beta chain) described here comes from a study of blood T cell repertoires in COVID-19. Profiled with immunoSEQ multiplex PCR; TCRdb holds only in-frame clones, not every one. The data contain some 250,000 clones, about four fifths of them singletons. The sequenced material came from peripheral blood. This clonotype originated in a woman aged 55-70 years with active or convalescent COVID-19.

The DNA of the CDR3 is TGCGCCAGCACGCCCGGGACACCCAACTATGGCTACACCTTC. This codes for CASTPGTPNYGYTF. The rearrangement joins TRBV5-1 to TRBJ1-2, with a weak D call TRBD1 (6 bases). CDR3 size: 14 residues. V lost 6 bases and J lost 2, with 14 bases in between. The germline CDR1 and CDR2 sequences are SGHRS and YFSETQ.